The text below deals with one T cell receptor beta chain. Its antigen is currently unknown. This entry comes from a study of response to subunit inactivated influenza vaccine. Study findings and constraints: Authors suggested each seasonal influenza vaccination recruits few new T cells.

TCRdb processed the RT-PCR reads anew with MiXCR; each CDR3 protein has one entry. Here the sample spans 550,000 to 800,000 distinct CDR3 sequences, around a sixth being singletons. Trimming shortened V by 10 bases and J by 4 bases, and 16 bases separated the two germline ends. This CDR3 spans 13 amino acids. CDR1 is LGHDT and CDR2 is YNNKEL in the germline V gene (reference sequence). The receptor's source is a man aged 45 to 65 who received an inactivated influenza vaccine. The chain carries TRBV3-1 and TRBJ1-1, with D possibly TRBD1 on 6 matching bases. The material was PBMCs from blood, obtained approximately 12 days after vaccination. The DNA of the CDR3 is TGTGCCATCAGTCCTGAGGGGGGCACTGAAGCTTTCTTT. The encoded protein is CAISPEGGTEAFF.